Listed below are T cell receptor beta chains from one sample, sequenced in a study of cytomegalovirus exposure and HLA in healthy donors. The method was immunoSEQ multiplex PCR; TCRdb's version includes in-frame clones alone and lacks a portion of them. The data contain around 150,000 clones, roughly 85% of them singletons. Sequenced input: PBMCs. These receptors were obtained from a young woman in good health and CMV-seronegative. The CDR3 runs from the conserved cysteine through the conserved F or W. Fields, in order: V gene, J gene, clone size, D gene, CDR3 DNA, CDR3 protein. The D gene is left open where the match is weak. The size of a clone is reported for some rows only, either as once, few or many, or as a class for expanded clones.

TRBV19	TRBJ1-5	-	-	TGTGCCAGTAGTTTTGAGGGCCTTTGGCAGCCCCAGCATTTT	CASSFEGLWQPQHF
TRBV5-6	TRBJ1-2	-	-	TGTGCCAGCAGCTTGGCCGGGGGGGATGGCTACACCTTC	CASSLAGGDGYTF
TRBV5-1	TRBJ2-2	-	TRBD1	TGCGCCAGCAGCGTGGGACAGGCGAACACCGGGGAGCTGTTTTTT	CASSVGQANTGELFF
TRBV11-2	TRBJ2-7	-	-	TGTGCCAGCAGCTTAGATCCCGGTGGTTTCTACGAGCAGTACTTC	CASSLDPGGFYEQYF
TRBV29-1	TRBJ1-5	-	-	TGCAGCGTTGTGGGCAGTAACCCCAATCGAGTCAATCAGCCCCAGCATTTT	CSVVGSNPNRVNQPQHF
TRBV27	TRBJ1-1	-	-	TGTGCCAGCAGCTCCTACGAGGGTTCGAGGAACACTGAAGCTTTCTTT	CASSSYEGSRNTEAFF
TRBV7-9	TRBJ1-4	-	TRBD1	TGTGCCAGCAGCACCGACAGGGCCACTAATGAAAAACTGTTTTTT	CASSTDRATNEKLFF
TRBV30	TRBJ1-2	-	-	TGTGCCTGGAGTGTAGGGGCGGGGGGCTACACCTTC	CAWSVGAGGYTF
TRBV19	TRBJ2-7	-	-	TGTGCCAGTAGTATGACAGGATTTTCCTACGAGCAGTACTTC	CASSMTGFSYEQYF
TRBV28	TRBJ1-4	few	TRBD1	TGTGCCAGCAGTTCATCACAGGGGGCTGAAAAACTGTTTTTT	CASSSSQGAEKLFF
TRBV6-1	TRBJ1-1	-	TRBD1	TGTGCCAGCAGTGCGTACAGGGGCCTAATGAACACTGAAGCTTTCTTT	CASSAYRGLMNTEAFF
TRBV5-1	TRBJ2-7	-	-	TGCGCCAGCAGCTTGGTGGCGGGGGCTGGGGAGCAGTACTTC	CASSLVAGAGEQYF
TRBV7-2	TRBJ2-5	-	-	TGTGCCAGCAGCTTAGTTCTAGCAAAAGAGACCCAGTACTTC	CASSLVLAKETQYF
TRBV2	TRBJ1-6	-	-	TGTGCCAGCATCAGGGAATCCGATTCCGCTAATTCACCCCTCCACTTT	CASIRESDSANSPLHF
TRBV6-5	TRBJ2-3	-	TRBD1	TGTGCCAGCAGTTACGGCAGGGACAGTAAAGATACGCAGTATTTT	CASSYGRDSKDTQYF
TRBV9	TRBJ1-3	once	-	TGTGCCAGCAGCGTAGCTGCAGGGCTCTCTGGAAACACCATATATTTT	CASSVAAGLSGNTIYF
TRBV5-1	TRBJ2-5	-	-	TGCGCCAGCCGCCAGGCCCAAGAGACCCAGTACTTC	CASRQAQETQYF
TRBV23-1	TRBJ1-6	-	TRBD1	TGCGCCAGCAGTTACCTCAGGGGGCGCTTAGATAATTCACCCCTCCACTTT	CASSYLRGRLDNSPLHF
TRBV29-1	TRBJ1-1	-	-	TGCAGCGTAGCAAGGGGAGGGGGGACTGAAGCTTTCTTT	CSVARGGGTEAFF
TRBV10-3	TRBJ1-1	-	-	TGTGCCATCAGTGATAGCCCGTTGGAGGGGACTCGGAACACTGAAGCTTTCTTT	CAISDSPLEGTRNTEAFF
TRBV19	TRBJ1-2	once	TRBD1	TGTGCCAGTACCACCCCTCGGACAGGGCCCTATGGCTACACCTTC	CASTTPRTGPYGYTF
TRBV28	TRBJ1-2	-	-	TGTGCCAGCAGTTTACTCGGCGGCCAGGGTGGCTACACCTTC	CASSLLGGQGGYTF
TRBV6-1	TRBJ2-3	-	TRBD2	TGTGCCAGCCGGCGGGGGGCCTTGGATACGCAGTATTTT	CASRRGALDTQYF
TRBV4-3	TRBJ1-2	-	-	TGCGCCAGCAGCCCCGGGATGGCCCGGGGCTACACCTTC	CASSPGMARGYTF
TRBV10-2	TRBJ2-3	-	TRBD2	TGCGCCAGCAGAGAACTCGCGGGAGGAATAACAGATACGCAGTATTTT	CASRELAGGITDTQYF
TRBV28	TRBJ1-1	-	-	TGTGCCAGCAGTTCTAGTGGACAGCCTACACCTGAAGCTTTCTTT	CASSSSGQPTPEAFF
TRBV6-5	TRBJ1-1	-	-	TGTGCCAGCAGTTACACAGGCGGGGGCGGGAACACTGAAGCTTTCTTT	CASSYTGGGGNTEAFF
TRBV6-1	TRBJ1-5	-	-	TGTGCCAGCAGTGAAAACCTCTTCGCGAGCACCAATCAGCCCCAGCATTTT	CASSENLFASTNQPQHF
TRBV5-1	TRBJ1-2	few	-	TGCGCCAGCAGCCGTTCCGGAGCTATCTATGGCTACACCTTC	CASSRSGAIYGYTF
TRBV7-9	TRBJ2-7	-	-	TGTGCCAGCAGCTTAGGAACCCGGTCCTACGAGCAGTACTTC	CASSLGTRSYEQYF
TRBV19	TRBJ1-1	-	-	TGTGCCAGTAGTAAGCGCGGGCTGACTGAAGCTTTCTTT	CASSKRGLTEAFF
TRBV19	TRBJ2-1	-	TRBD2	TGTGCCAGTAGTATGGGACTAGCCTCCTACAATGAGCAGTTCTTC	CASSMGLASYNEQFF
TRBV10-3	TRBJ1-5	few	-	TGTGCCATCAGTGTGTCCCCTGATCAGCCCCAGCATTTT	CAISVSPDQPQHF
TRBV2	TRBJ1-5	few	-	TGTGCCAGCAGTCCCACAGGGAATCAGCCCCAGCATTTT	CASSPTGNQPQHF
TRBV30	TRBJ2-7	-	-	TGTGCCTGGAGAGACAGATTTGTGCACGAGCAGTACTTC	CAWRDRFVHEQYF
TRBV7-9	TRBJ2-1	-	-	TGTGCCAGCAGCTTAGTAGGGGATGAGCAGTTCTTC	CASSLVGDEQFF
TRBV19	TRBJ1-2	-	-	TGTGCCAGTAGTATTCTGTCGGCAGGCATCTATGGCTACACCTTC	CASSILSAGIYGYTF
TRBV7-9	TRBJ2-3	-	-	TGTGCCAGCAGCGCACTCCTAGGGGGGGTCCGCACAGATACGCAGTATTTT	CASSALLGGVRTDTQYF
TRBV4-3	TRBJ1-1	-	-	TGCGCCAGCAGCCAAGATCACAGAATCAACACTGAAGCTTTCTTT	CASSQDHRINTEAFF
TRBV5-1	TRBJ1-4	-	-	TGCGCCAGCAATCAAGGGGCGAAGAATGAAAAACTGTTTTTT	CASNQGAKNEKLFF
TRBV5-1	TRBJ1-2	-	TRBD1	TGCGCCAGCAGCTGGGACAGGGCTTCGGGTAACTATGGCTACACCTTC	CASSWDRASGNYGYTF
TRBV2	TRBJ2-3	-	TRBD1	TGTGCCAGCAGCAGGGGGCTAGATACGCAGTATTTT	CASSRGLDTQYF
TRBV19	TRBJ1-2	-	TRBD1	TGTGCCGTATCGGACAGGGGTTACGGCGGCTACACCTTC	CAVSDRGYGGYTF
TRBV6-1	TRBJ2-7	few	TRBD2	TGTGCCAGCAGTGAGGGAGGGATCGACGAGCAGTACTTC	CASSEGGIDEQYF
TRBV15	TRBJ1-1	-	TRBD1	TGTGCCACCAGCAGTTGGACAGGGATGCCTGAAGCTTTCTTT	CATSSWTGMPEAFF
TRBV20-1	TRBJ1-2	-	-	TGCCTTAACGACATAAACTATGGCTACACCTTC	CLNDINYGYTF
TRBV11-3	TRBJ1-1	-	-	TGTGCCAGCAGCCGGGGGGACACTGAAGCTTTCTTT	CASSRGDTEAFF
TRBV28	TRBJ1-3	-	-	TGTGCCAGCAGTCCCCGGACTTTCTCTGGAAACACCATATATTTT	CASSPRTFSGNTIYF
TRBV10-3	TRBJ2-5	-	-	TGTGCCATCAGGGGGGGTCCAGGAGAGACCCAGTACTTC	CAIRGGPGETQYF
TRBV6-1	TRBJ1-5	-	-	TGTGCCAGCATATCGCAGAATAGCAATCAGCCCCAGCATTTT	CASISQNSNQPQHF
TRBV19	TRBJ1-2	-	-	TGTGCCAGTCGAACTGAGAACTATGGCTACACCTTC	CASRTENYGYTF
TRBV27	TRBJ2-1	-	TRBD1	TGTGCCACCAGGCGAGGGGGACAGAACTACAATGAGCAGTTCTTC	CATRRGGQNYNEQFF
TRBV15	TRBJ2-5	-	TRBD2	TGTGCCACCAGCAGGGCCCTCATCGGAGCGGGGGGGGAGACCCAGTACTTC	CATSRALIGAGGETQYF
TRBV28	TRBJ1-5	-	TRBD1	TGTGCCAGCAGTACCCACGGACAGGGGAATCAGCCCCAGCATTTT	CASSTHGQGNQPQHF
TRBV9	TRBJ1-3	-	-	TGTGCCAGCAGCAACAGGGTTTCCGGAAACACCATATATTTT	CASSNRVSGNTIYF
TRBV18	TRBJ1-2	-	-	TGTGCCAGCTCACCCTTGGGGGCCGCCGATTATGGCTACACCTTC	CASSPLGAADYGYTF
TRBV16	TRBJ1-5	-	-	TGTGCCAGCAGCCAAGGCAGTTTTAATCAGCCCCAGCATTTT	CASSQGSFNQPQHF